The present TCR beta chain was sequenced within a study of blood T cell repertoires in COVID-19. Study in general: The study drew acute and convalescent COVID-19 samples from the United States, Italy and Spain. Nucleic acid was either cDNA or gDNA, and it came from T cells, B-cell-depleted T cells, or PBMCs.

Sequencing was performed with immunoSEQ multiplex PCR; in TCRdb, only in-frame clones are kept and a portion is missing. This repertoire shows 250,000 to 300,000 clones, more than 85% found once; its top ten account for more than 4.5%. There are 12 residues in the CDR3. Germline values: CDR1 SGHTA, CDR2 FQGTGA. The germline V and J ends were trimmed by 8 bases and 6 bases, with 11 bases remaining between them. The clonotype originates from a woman in her sixties or seventies with COVID-19, enrolled during active disease. The sequencing sample was made of peripheral blood. V and J are TRBV7-3 and TRBJ2-1; D gene ambiguous. CDR3 bases: TGTGCCAGCTCCCCCTCCGGCAATGAGCAGTTCTTC. This sequence encodes CASSPSGNEQFF. The whole variable domain, remainder taken from reference TRBV7-3 and TRBJ2-1, is GAGVSQTPSNKVTEKGKYVELRCDPISGHTALYWYRQSLGQGPEFLIYFQGTGAADDSGLPNDRFFAVRPEGSVSTLKIQRTERGDSAVYLCASSPSGNEQFFGPGTRLTVL.